The 23 T cell receptor beta chains given below trace back to one sample, sequenced in a study of immune evolution from preneoplasia to lung adenocarcinoma. Assay used: immunoSEQ multiplex PCR; TCRdb lists only in-frame clones, some missing. Here the sample spans around 25,000 clones, about three quarters being singletons. Sequenced: FFPE invasive lung adenocarcinoma tissue. The receptors were sampled from a person in their sixties with invasive lung adenocarcinoma. Some clones in this sample may be carry-over from other donors' samples.

The V call is TRBV5-6, the J call TRBJ2-5, with D unclear. With 6 bases removed from V and 1 base from J, the gap between germline ends came to 16 bases. Germline CDR1 and CDR2: SGHDT and YYEEEE. The CDR3 consists of 15 residues. CDR3 nucleotides: TGTGCCAGCATCGAGAAGGGTCGCCCCCAAGAGACCCAGTACTTC. It is translated as CASIEKGRPQETQYF.

The V gene is TRBV7-2, the J gene TRBJ1-1; D unclear. The CDR3 totals 13 residues. Germline CDR1 and CDR2: SGHTA and FQGNSA. The germline V and J ends were trimmed by 5 bases and 10 bases, with 17 bases remaining between them. The CDR3 here is CASSVSSRVGAFF. The CDR3 DNA is TGTGCCAGCAGCGTTAGTAGCCGAGTGGGAGCTTTCTTT.

CDR3 in DNA: TGTGCCACCGCGATTATAACAGATACGCAGTATTTT. Residues: CATAIITDTQYF. This chain uses TRBV28 with TRBJ2-3; D is unclear. With 10 bases removed from V and 3 bases from J, the gap between germline ends came to 11 bases. The V gene's germline CDR1 is MDHEN and CDR2 SYDVKM. This CDR3 contains 12 residues.

This sequence joins TRBV9 and TRBJ2-1, with a possible D match to TRBD2 (5 bases). Germline-derived CDR1 and CDR2 are SGDLS and YYNGEE. Trimming cost V 0 bases and J 4 bases, with 17 bases left between them. The CDR3 consists of 17 residues. In DNA, the CDR3 is TGTGCCAGCAGCGTAGCTATGAGCGGTGCTAATTACAATGAGCAGTTCTTC. Translated: CASSVAMSGANYNEQFF.

The chain joins TRBV6-5 to TRBJ1-5, with unresolved D. The CDR3 sequence is 13 residues long. The V gene's germline CDR1 is MNHEY and CDR2 SVGAGI. Trimming cost V 6 bases and J 2 bases, with 8 bases left between them. CDR3 region: CASSRGGNQPQHF. Here the CDR3 DNA reads TGTGCCAGCAGCCGTGGGGGCAATCAGCCCCAGCATTTT.

This clone was counted between two and nine times. This rearrangement joins TRBV28 to TRBJ2-1, with D perhaps TRBD1 (6 bases). The ends were cut back, 3 bases at V and 0 bases at J, with 12 bases in the middle. The CDR3 consists of 16 residues. The germline V gene has CDR1 MDHEN and CDR2 SYDVKM. The CDR3 sequence: CASSLAGASSYNEQFF. The CDR3 DNA sequence: TGTGCCAGCAGTTTGGCAGGGGCGAGCTCCTACAATGAGCAGTTCTTC.

The CDR3 sequence is CATSREAGPRLGANVLTF. The CDR3 nucleotides read TGTGCCACCAGCAGAGAAGCAGGACCTCGGCTCGGGGCCAACGTCCTGACTTTC. The chain is built from TRBV15 and TRBJ2-6; D is unresolved. V was clipped by 0 bases and J by 4 bases, with 16 bases between them. The CDR3 has 18 residues. CDR1 and CDR2 from the germline V gene are LNHNV and YYDKDF (reference sequence).

V gene TRBV5-1 combines with J gene TRBJ2-7; the match to TRBD2 covers 7 bases. The CDR3 runs to 14 residues. Germline CDR1 SGHRS, CDR2 YFSETQ. J lost 0 bases, V lost 0 bases, and 0 bases had no gene match. DNA for the CDR3: TGCGCCAGCAGCTTGGGGACTAGCTCCTACGAGCAGTACTTC. Encoded protein: CASSLGTSSYEQYF.

This chain links TRBV30 with TRBJ1-1, with TRBD1 matching 7 bases. CDR3 length: 13 amino acids. The V segment lost 5 bases and the J segment 5 bases; nucleotides outside the gene matches: 8. Germline CDR1 reads GTSNPN; CDR2 reads SVGIG (reference sequence). The CDR3 DNA is TGTGCCTGGCGACAGGGCGCGTTAACTGAAGCTTTCTTT. Translated, it gives CAWRQGALTEAFF.

The chain joins TRBV6-5 to TRBJ1-1, with D possibly being TRBD1 (6 bases). Germline V CDR1 and CDR2: MNHEY, SVGAGI. Trimming left V 6 bases short and J 8 bases short, with 22 bases between. CDR3 length: 15 amino acids. CDR3 residues: CASRSGGGGSAEAFF. The DNA for the CDR3 is TGTGCCAGCAGGTCGGGGGGCGGGGGTTCCGCGGAAGCTTTCTTT.

This chain joins TRBV4-1 and TRBJ2-1; 8 nucleotides match TRBD2. Trimming at V came to 6 bases and at J to 5 bases, leaving 9 bases not matched to a gene. CDR3 length: 15 residues. Looked up from germline, CDR1 is MGHRA and CDR2 is YSYEKL. This CDR3 is CASRAGLAGDNEQFF. CDR3 nucleotide sequence: TGCGCCAGCAGGGCCGGACTAGCAGGAGACAATGAGCAGTTCTTC.

The chain employs TRBV10-2 and TRBJ1-2; possible D gene TRBD1, 6 bases. In germline, CDR1 is WSHSY, CDR2 SAAADI. The V and J ends lost 6 bases and 3 bases respectively, with 14 bases between them. The CDR3 loop spans 14 amino acids. CDR3: CASRQGQWDYGYTF. The CDR3 DNA follows: TGCGCCAGCAGGCAGGGGCAGTGGGACTATGGCTACACCTTC.

The CDR3 DNA follows: TGTGCCAGCAGCGTAGTGGGGAGGAGCGATACGCAGTATTTT. Amino acids: CASSVVGRSDTQYF. The genes are TRBV9 and TRBJ2-3; possibly TRBD2 for D (6 bases). The CDR3 runs to 14 residues. With 0 bases removed from V and 6 bases from J, the gap between germline ends came to 11 bases. Per the germline V gene, CDR1 is SGDLS and CDR2 is YYNGEE. The complete variable domain, with remaining parts taken from reference TRBV9 and TRBJ2-3, reads DSGVTQTPKHLITATGQRVTLRCSPRSGDLSVYWYQQSLDQGLQFLIQYYNGEERAKGNILERFSAQQFPDLHSELNLSSLELGDSALYFCASSVVGRSDTQYFGPGTRLTVL.

This clone was counted between two and nine times. This sequence joins TRBV9 and TRBJ2-7; D possibly uses TRBD1 or TRBD2 (5 bases each). The V end lost 4 bases, the J end lost 6 bases, and 17 bases lay between the germline ends. There are 14 residues in the CDR3. CDR1 and CDR2 from the germline V gene are SGDLS and YYNGEE. For the CDR3, the DNA is TGTGCCAGCAGCACCCACGGGGCTCGCGGCGAGCAGTACTTC. Protein sequence: CASSTHGARGEQYF.

The chain is built from TRBV7-2 and TRBJ2-7; perhaps TRBD2 as D (6 bases). CDR1 SGHTA and CDR2 FQGNSA come from the germline V gene. The CDR3 contains 14 residues. Trimming cost V 2 bases and J 3 bases, with 11 bases left between them. CDR3 sequence reads: CASSLMAGIYEQYF. The DNA of the CDR3 is TGTGCCAGCAGCTTAATGGCGGGGATCTACGAGCAGTACTTC.

The chain carries TRBV6-6 and TRBJ2-5; D might be TRBD1 or TRBD2, each matching 5 bases. V was shortened by 8 bases and J by 4 bases, with 11 bases between the two germline ends. This CDR3 contains 12 residues. Germline CDR1 and CDR2: MNHNY and SVGAGI (reference sequence). The DNA of the CDR3 is TGTGCCAGCGGGGGTGGGGTAGAGACCCAGTACTTC. This codes for CASGGGVETQYF.

This clone was counted only a few times. V gene TRBV7-2 combines with J gene TRBJ2-2; D is uncertain. The CDR3 loop spans 12 amino acids. The germline V gene encodes CDR1 SGHTA and CDR2 FQGNSA. Trimming shortened V by 4 bases and J by 5 bases, and 5 bases separated the two germline ends. The CDR3 here is CASSSYTGELFF. CDR3 nucleotides: TGTGCCAGCAGCTCGTATACCGGGGAGCTGTTTTTT. Combining the CDR3 with reference TRBV7-2 and TRBJ2-2 gives the whole variable domain GAGVSQSPSNKVTEKGKDVELRCDPISGHTALYWYRQSLGQGLEFLIYFQGNSAPDKSGLPSDRFSAERTGGSVSTLTIQRTQQEDSAVYLCASSSYTGELFFGEGSRLTVL.

This chain connects TRBV20-1 to TRBJ2-7; TRBD1 or TRBD2 may be the D gene (5 bases each). Germline assignment: CDR1 DFQATT and CDR2 SNEGSKA (reference sequence). V shed 1 base and J shed 4 bases, with 5 bases lying between them. The CDR3 covers 11 residues. The CDR3 region is CSARGGYEQYF. The DNA for the CDR3 is TGCAGTGCTAGAGGGGGGTACGAGCAGTACTTC.

The CDR3 region is CASRDAGGASTDTQYF. For the CDR3, the DNA is TGTGCCAGTAGAGACGCAGGGGGCGCAAGCACAGATACGCAGTATTTT. J is TRBJ2-3 and V is TRBV19; 8 nucleotides match TRBD1. Germline V gene data show CDR1 as LNHDA and CDR2 as SQIVND (reference sequence). The V and J ends lost 6 bases and 0 bases, in that order; junction bases with no gene match: 8. This CDR3 is 16 amino acids long.

This chain uses TRBV28 with TRBJ2-1, with TRBD2 matching over 14 bases. CDR1 is MDHEN, CDR2 SYDVKM, per germline. V was pared by 9 bases and J by 4 bases, with 5 bases of the junction left unmatched. This CDR3 contains 15 residues. The CDR3: CASSTSGRAYNEQFF. CDR3 sequence (DNA): TGTGCCAGTTCGACTAGCGGGAGGGCTTACAATGAGCAGTTCTTC.

This chain connects TRBV18 to TRBJ2-3; 7 nucleotides match TRBD1. J lost 6 bases, V lost 4 bases, and 4 bases had no gene match. Germline V lookup: CDR1 KGHSH, CDR2 LQKENI. The CDR3 covers 13 residues. The CDR3 DNA reads as TGTGCCAGCTCACAGGGGGCAGGGGATACGCAGTATTTT. It encodes CASSQGAGDTQYF.

The genes are TRBV7-9 and TRBJ2-7; 8 nucleotides align to TRBD1. The CDR3 length is 12 residues. The V gene end was trimmed by 4 bases and the J gene end by 7 bases; junction bases not matched to a gene: 3. Germline V CDR1 and CDR2: SEHNR, FQNEAQ (reference sequence). The CDR3 nucleotides read TGTGCCAGCAGCTCGACAGGGGATGAGCAGTACTTC. Translating it yields CASSSTGDEQYF.

CDR3 sequence reads: CASSRTPGPIYEQYF. As DNA, the CDR3 is TGTGCCAGCAGCAGGACTCCGGGACCGATCTACGAGCAGTACTTC. The chain is built from TRBV7-2 and TRBJ2-7, with D perhaps assigned TRBD1 or TRBD2 (5 bases each). The CDR3 is 15 residues long. Looked up from germline, CDR1 is SGHTA and CDR2 is FQGNSA. The ends were cut back, 5 bases at V and 3 bases at J, with 17 bases in the middle.